This T cell receptor (beta chain) was profiled in a study of cytomegalovirus exposure and HLA in healthy donors (dated by TCRdb to the late 2010s). Looking at the study overall: An earlier analysis of several hundred of the donors reported about 300 Gb of sequence data and 117 million unique TCR beta sequences obtained from around 170 million T cells. Approximately 300 gigabases of sequencing data and approximately 92 million unique TCR sequences made up an early release that covered around 640 HLA-typed donors. Among the approximately 400 genotyped donors, around 81% belonged to the genetic ancestry cluster associated with self-reported Caucasian donors. The study aimed to test whether signatures of past pathogen exposure could be identified by cataloging public T cell receptors. The study used immunosequencing to profile the T cell repertoires of several hundred subjects and linked those repertoires to cytomegalovirus serostatus. In addition to the first cohort of 500 to 850 subjects, a separate validation cohort of approximately 110 different subjects was used. High-throughput TCR immunosequencing, statistical association of individual TCRs with disease status, and machine learning were combined to predict cytomegalovirus infection status. To study patterns of TCR occurrence, a later analysis re-analyzed previously published TCR beta repertoires from 700 or so donors and added high-resolution HLA genotyping. Rather than drawing on any new phenotypic data, the later analysis identified candidate immune exposures from TCR beta sequences and the way those sequences occurred across donors. An earlier analysis of around 540 of the donors applied high-throughput TCR beta sequencing to assess whether each TCR beta V gene segment acted as functional or pseudogenic. Donor age, sex, ethnicity and CMV serostatus were collected together with the repertoire data. A later genetic analysis used genome-wide SNP genotypes for about 55% of the 666 donors, treating that subset as a discovery cohort. All discovery cohort repertoires had been generated on a single sequencing platform. Class I and class II HLA loci were covered by the typing at four-digit resolution. Typing coverage differed by locus: A, B, C, DRB1 and DQB1 were typed in roughly 620-630 donors, DQA1 in 522, DPA1 in some 610, and DPB1 in 400 to 490. A handful of DR-DQ haplotypes were handled as single units for association and clustering because linkage in the cohort was strong. Among around 400 genotyped donors of the cohort, an average of 235,054 unique TCR beta nucleotide sequences were sequenced per donor, roughly a sixth of them non-productive.

The paper's findings and limits, for the study overall: When HLA alleles, especially DR and DQ, strongly co-occurred, attributing TCR associations to individual alleles was difficult. A later analysis found that most CMV-associated TCR beta chains appeared HLA-restricted, with HLA associations seemingly driven largely by CMV exposure. Roughly uniform sequencing depth across donors was assumed in presence/absence analyses, although this assumption may not hold. HLA typing was unavailable for some donors at each locus, so association tests used only the typed subset. Several of the top co-occurrence clusters appeared to be linked to parvovirus B19, influenza, CMV and Epstein-Barr virus, according to a later analysis. The study listed 170 or so TCR beta chains as associated with cytomegalovirus. A further reported finding was that TCR beta sequences accurately predicted the HLA-A and HLA-B alleles for most subjects in the first cohort. In vitro tests confirmed that a few of the cytomegalovirus-associated TCR beta chains recognize cytomegalovirus antigens. A group of highly shared sequence variants was considered likely to be a technical artifact of the sequencing pipeline. A later genetic analysis associated a missense DCLRE1C variant with V-gene and J-gene trimming of TCR beta chains, and an independent cohort replicated the association. In a later analysis, the rate of TCR association differed among HLA loci, with DRB1 alleles having the most associated TCRs and HLA-C alleles having the fewest. In an earlier analysis of about 540 of the donors, most TCR beta V segments were observed in productive rearrangements about 87% or about 30% of the time, broadly matching IMGT annotations. A later analysis associated around 16,000 TCR beta sequences with specific HLA alleles at a false discovery rate of 0.05. CMV serostatus was the only immune exposure information available for the cohort. The cohort was sequenced for TCR beta chains only, and without alpha or paired-chain data the features that could be detected were limited. Fewer than 20 rarely observed V segments, including chromosome 9 orphons, were excluded from the earlier analysis of about 500 of the donors because counts were too low. Because the 87-base-pair reads could not distinguish some IMGT-functional V segments, including TRBV6-2 and TRBV6-3, those segments were excluded. The authors suggested that the approach could potentially be generalized to other disease states and immunological phenotypes. Compared with equally common non-associated chains, HLA-associated TCR beta chains in a later analysis were more clonally expanded and had lower generation probabilities. Compared with the roughly 700-donor mean, donors in an Asian-associated ancestry cluster had fewer N-insertions in productive TCRs, according to a later genetic analysis. The classifier was reported to diagnose cytomegalovirus status with high specificity and sensitivity in both the original and validation cohorts. Correlated functional status among segregating V segments might reflect linkage disequilibrium, but an unknown experimental factor could not be ruled out. Most TCR sequences were observed very rarely across donors, whereas some public TCRs were present in many individuals.

As regards this clone: The antigen this receptor binds is unknown. No base qualities exist here, and no much larger clone lies one base off it.

The library was obtained by the immunoSEQ multiplex PCR assay. A mixture of 60 forward primers for TCR Vbeta segments and 13 reverse primers for TCR Jbeta segments was used in the multiplex PCR. The CDR3 region of rearranged TCR beta genes was amplified from genomic DNA with a multiplex PCR assay. On the Illumina HiSeq System, the amplified TCR beta libraries were sequenced as 87-base-pair reads. Under the source paper's analysis protocol: Across the 670 or so repertoires, a later analysis counted some 80 million unique TCR beta chains, 8.5 million to 12 million of which were shared by at least two donors. Raw reads were error-corrected and collapsed into unique sequences with a nearest-neighbor algorithm that merged closely related sequences to remove PCR and sequencing errors. V, D and J gene segments were assigned by aligning CDR3 sequences to IMGT reference sequences. For a sequence to be retained, a match of at least six nucleotides to both a V gene segment and a J gene segment was required. Rearrangements were called productive when the CDR3 lacked stop codons and stayed in frame with V and J; all others were non-productive. Following IMGT convention, CDR3 was defined as the stretch from the second conserved V-encoded cysteine up to the conserved J-encoded phenylalanine. Sequences without an unambiguous match to a single V gene segment were excluded from the earlier analysis of a few hundred of the donors. An earlier analysis of almost 600 of the donors classified V segments as functional when productive rearrangements were above 56.7% and as segregating when the standard deviation between donors was above 5%. A statistical classification framework was built for diagnosing cytomegalovirus status from the catalog of TCR beta chain sequences. A later analysis assigned V and J genes by comparing TCR nucleotide sequences with IMGT/GENE-DB human TR gene sequences. A later analysis assigned CDR3 sequences and most-parsimonious VDJ recombination scenarios with the TCRdist pipeline. In a later analysis, every TCR beta chain was defined by the combination of its CDR3 amino acid sequence and its V-gene family, and reads without a unique V-gene family were dropped. To address suspected cross-contamination and a sequencing artifact, a later analysis removed 592 highly shared, low-generation-probability nucleotide sequences. In a later analysis, a clonal expansion index was calculated for each public chain from normalized within-repertoire ranks of inferred template counts. In a later analysis, generation probabilities were computed with a VDJ recombination model fitted to out-of-frame rearrangements, and the resulting probabilities were checked against IGoR. A later analysis scored TCR-TCR, TCR-HLA and TCR-CMV co-occurrence with hypergeometric tests, applying a repertoire-size bias correction to TCR pairs. A later analysis estimated false discovery rates by permuting HLA or CMV assignments 20 times. In a later analysis, co-occurring TCRs were grouped with DBSCAN, and TCRdist sequence similarity was added when clustering was performed within HLA-allele-positive subsets. Repertoires with fewer than 30,000 or more than 120,000 public chains were left out of co-occurrence clustering, as were several repertoires with anomalous nucleotide sharing. In TCRdb, the immuneACCESS table is reduced to in-frame sequences with V and J assigned. These tables do not hold every clone; where another copy was compared, an unresolved V gene accounts for under half, and the others remain unexplained. That table furnishes V, J and clone size, whereas the DNA furnished D and trimming. This sample gives about 160,000 clones in total; roughly three quarters of them show up just once. The leading ten clones occupy roughly 6.6% of the sample.

From cysteine to phenylalanine, the CDR3 is 14 amino acids long. Only the CDR3 DNA stays, 42 bases, in frame from base 1. The germline ends are 18 bases apart after V is trimmed by 4 bases and J by 11 bases. The germline V gene supplies CDR1 SGHVS and CDR2 FQNEAQ. The cohort was made up of under 800 healthy bone marrow donors. At the time of sampling, every cohort member was nominally healthy, though immune exposures that went unrecorded were likely present. The donor was CMV seropositive and belonged to the group of more than 250 seropositive cohort members. Every donor gave a peripheral blood sample, and the peripheral blood mononuclear cells from that sample were used for TCR beta sequencing. The Qiagen DNeasy Blood Extraction Kit was used to extract genomic DNA from the blood cell samples.

The TCR originated in a middle-aged man in good health and CMV-seropositive. The material sequenced was PBMCs. Recombination linked TRBV7-8 to TRBJ1-5; no D segment can be confidently identified. The CDR3 protein is CASSSRRDLGSQHF. The DNA sequence is given as TGTGCCAGCAGCTCTAGACGAGACCTTGGTTCCCAGCATTTT.